These 2 T cell receptor beta chains share one sample of origin, sequenced in a study of blood T cell repertoires in COVID-19. Libraries were prepared by immunoSEQ multiplex PCR; TCRdb keeps only in-frame clonotypes and omits some of them. The sample has roughly 250,000 clones; about 86% are singletons. Material for sequencing was peripheral blood. The receptors were gathered from a woman older than 75 with acute or convalescent COVID-19.

The chain combines TRBV19 with TRBJ2-1; D is possibly TRBD2 (5 bases). The CDR3 is 13 residues long. Germline CDR1 and CDR2: LNHDA and SQIVND (reference sequence). V was shortened by 5 bases and J by 6 bases, with 11 bases between the two germline ends. CDR3 protein: CASSRGRLNEQFF. The CDR3 DNA reads TGTGCCAGTAGTCGGGGAAGACTCAATGAGCAGTTCTTC.

CDR3 sequence: CASSDRDRGQPQHF. CDR3 sequence (DNA): TGTGCCAGCAGCGACCGGGACAGGGGCCAGCCCCAGCATTTT. V gene TRBV21-1 combines with J gene TRBJ1-5; the table's D call TRBD1 went unverified against the DNA. TRBV21-1 corresponds to a pseudogene. The CDR3 totals 14 residues.